The source of this TCR beta chain is a study of blood T cell repertoires in COVID-19. Sequenced by immunoSEQ multiplex PCR; TCRdb stores in-frame clones only, minus some. This sample yields about 68,000 clones, of which about 83% are seen a single time; 40% to 45% belongs to the top ten. Germline V gene sequence: CDR1 SGHTA, CDR2 FQGNSA. Germline trimming cut 4 bases from V and 4 bases from J; bases unmatched to any gene: 8. There are 16 residues in the CDR3. Material for sequencing was peripheral blood. This clonotype was obtained from a man older than 75 with acute or convalescent COVID-19. The genes are TRBV7-2 and TRBJ2-2; 8 nucleotides agree with TRBD2. CDR3 sequence: CASSSLAGWATGELFF. CDR3 DNA sequence: TGTGCCAGCAGCTCGTTAGCGGGGTGGGCCACCGGGGAGCTGTTTTTT.